These 11 T cell receptor beta chains share one sample of origin, sequenced in a study of CD8+ T cells in alopecia areata. Following RNA extraction, reverse transcription yielded cDNA that acted as the sequencing template. Using immunoSEQ multiplex PCR, the repertoire was profiled, and TCRdb retains in-frame clones only, with some absent. The repertoire holds some 240,000 clones, with 50% to 60% as singletons. The specimen comprised CD4+ T cells sorted from blood, sampled at week 0. These receptors all stem from a human donor with alopecia areata.

The V call is TRBV29-1, the J call TRBJ1-1, with D perhaps matching TRBD1 (5 bases). CDR1 is SQVTM, CDR2 ANQGSEA, per germline. The V and J ends lost 6 bases and 7 bases respectively, with 18 bases between them. The CDR3 is 13 residues long. Written as DNA, the CDR3 is TGCAGCGTCACCAGGGCCGCGGGCCTTGAAGCTTTCTTT. Protein sequence: CSVTRAAGLEAFF. The entire variable domain, with the rest obtained from reference TRBV29-1 and TRBJ1-1, is as follows: SAVISQKPSRDICQRGTSLTIQCQVDSQVTMMFWYRQQPGQSLTLIATANQGSEATYESGFVIDKFPISRPNLTFSTLTVSNMSPEDSSIYLCSVTRAAGLEAFFGQGTRLTVV.

This clone was counted only a few times. This chain links TRBV29-1 with TRBJ2-3; TRBD1 is a possible D gene (5 bases). This CDR3 region has 12 residues. With 4 bases removed from V and 3 bases from J, the gap between germline ends came to 8 bases. CDR1 is SQVTM and CDR2 is ANQGSEA in the germline V gene. CDR3 in amino acids: CSVGAGTDTQYF. The DNA of the CDR3 is TGCAGCGTTGGGGCAGGGACAGATACGCAGTATTTT.

The chain uses TRBV23-1 and TRBJ1-6, with TRBD1 matching 7 bases. TRBV23-1 has ORF status, its function being uncertain. The CDR3 loop spans 14 amino acids. V dropped 8 bases and J dropped 10; count of bases not matched to a gene: 11. The CDR3 spells CASETGDQGSPLHF. As DNA, the CDR3 is TGCGCCAGCGAAACAGGGGACCAGGGATCACCCCTCCACTTT.

This clone was counted only a few times. Other nucleotide sequences from this sample produce the same CDR3. The rearrangement uses TRBV5-1 and TRBJ2-7; D is ambiguous. The V gene's germline CDR1 is SGHRS and CDR2 YFSETQ. There are 11 residues in the CDR3. V dropped 0 bases and J dropped 4 bases, with 2 bases sitting between them. CDR3 DNA sequence: TGCGCCAGCAGCTTGGGATACGAGCAGTACTTC. It translates to CASSLGYEQYF.

The gene calls are TRBV29-1 and TRBJ2-7; D remains ambiguous. Germline CDR1 SQVTM, CDR2 ANQGSEA. The germline V and J ends were trimmed by 0 bases and 6 bases, with 21 bases remaining between them. CDR3 length equals 16 residues. The CDR3 DNA reads as TGCAGCGTTGAAGATCAAGGGTTCCTGGACCCGGGCGAGCAGTACTTC. Protein product: CSVEDQGFLDPGEQYF.

The chain has TRBV27 and TRBJ1-2, with no clear D. Germline-derived CDR1 and CDR2 are MNHEY and SMNVEV (reference sequence). The CDR3 has 14 amino acids. V was shortened by 3 bases and J by 7 bases, with 15 bases between the two germline ends. CDR3 region: CASSLGRATAGYTF. The CDR3 DNA follows: TGTGCCAGCAGTTTGGGTAGGGCTACGGCTGGCTACACCTTC.

The J gene is TRBJ1-6, the V gene TRBV7-9; TRBD1 is a possible D gene (5 bases). Trimming stripped 1 base from V and 14 bases from J, with 15 bases between. In germline, CDR1 is SEHNR, CDR2 FQNEAQ (reference sequence). The CDR3 spans 14 residues. The CDR3 region is CASSLGGTFWALHF. In DNA, the CDR3 is TGTGCCAGCAGCTTAGGAGGGACCTTCTGGGCCCTCCACTTT.

The chain combines TRBV4-1 with TRBJ1-5, with 9 nucleotides matching TRBD1. Trimming took 5 bases from V and 7 from J; bases not matched to a gene: 9. CDR1 and CDR2 (germline): MGHRA, YSYEKL. There are 15 residues in the CDR3. CDR3 region: CASSNQQGAQQPQHF. For the CDR3, the DNA is TGCGCCAGCAGCAACCAACAGGGGGCACAGCAGCCCCAGCATTTT.

The rearrangement joins TRBV9 to TRBJ2-1; 7 nucleotides agree with TRBD1. Trimming cost V 3 bases and J 2 bases; bases outside gene matches: 5. This CDR3 is built from 15 residues. Per the germline V gene, CDR1 is SGDLS and CDR2 is YYNGEE. The DNA of the CDR3 is TGTGCCAGCAGCGCCCAACAGGGGCCCTACAATGAGCAGTTCTTC. It encodes CASSAQQGPYNEQFF.

V usage is TRBV5-1 and J usage is TRBJ2-7; 12 bases are shared with TRBD2. The CDR3 runs to 15 residues. V was clipped by 3 bases and J by 0 bases; unmatched bases: 1. Germline V gene lookup returns CDR1 SGHRS and CDR2 YFSETQ. The CDR3 nucleotides read TGCGCCAGCAGCTCGACTAGCGGGAGCTCCTACGAGCAGTACTTC. This sequence encodes CASSSTSGSSYEQYF.

Only one count was recorded for this clone. The chain uses TRBV18 and TRBJ2-1; tentatively, D is TRBD1 (6 bases). Trimming pared 4 bases from V and 0 bases from J, leaving 10 bases between. The CDR3 runs to 15 residues. Germline V gene data show CDR1 as KGHSH and CDR2 as LQKENI. The CDR3 loop is CASSRTGLSYNEQFF. CDR3 nucleotides: TGTGCCAGCTCACGTACAGGGCTCTCCTACAATGAGCAGTTCTTC.